Detailed here is one T cell receptor beta chain. The antigen is unknown. The sample comes from a study of spatial heterogeneity in lung cancer. General study results and limits: Expanded intratumoral alpha and beta TCR counts tracked tumor mutation counts.

A single record per CDR3 protein comes from TCRdb applying MiXCR to the 5' RACE reads. The data show roughly 3,900 distinct CDR3 sequences, approximately 10% seen once. In germline, CDR1 is LNHDA, CDR2 SQIVND (reference sequence). The germline V and J ends were trimmed by 6 bases and 2 bases, with 11 bases remaining between them. The CDR3 extends over 14 amino acids. The time point is: sample taken at primary tumor resection. Sequencing of whole RNA from tumor, nontumor lung or frozen PBMC involved no sorting. The V gene is TRBV19, the J gene TRBJ1-5; possibly TRBD1 for D (5 bases). This clonotype was obtained from a female donor with early-stage non-small cell lung cancer. Sequences were derived from lung tumor tissue, sampled at surgery. The CDR3 sequence is CASRTGLGNQPQHF. The CDR3 bases are TGTGCCAGTAGAACGGGACTTGGCAATCAGCCCCAGCATTTT.